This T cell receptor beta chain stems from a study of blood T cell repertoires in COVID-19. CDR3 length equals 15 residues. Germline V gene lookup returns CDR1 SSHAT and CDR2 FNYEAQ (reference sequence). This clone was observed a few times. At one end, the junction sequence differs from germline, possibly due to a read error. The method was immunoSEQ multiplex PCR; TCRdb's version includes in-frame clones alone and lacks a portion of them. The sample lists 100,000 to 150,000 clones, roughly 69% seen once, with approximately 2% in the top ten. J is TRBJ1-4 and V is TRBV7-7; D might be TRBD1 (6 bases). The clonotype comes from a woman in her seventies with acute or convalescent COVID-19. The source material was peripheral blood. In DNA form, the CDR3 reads TGTGCTAGCAGCTTAGAGGCAGGGGATAATGAAAAACTGTTTTTT. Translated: CASSLEAGDNEKLFF.